This TCR beta chain was identified in a study of CD8+ T cells in alopecia areata. Treatment here: oral pan-JAK inhibitor, 5-10 mg twice daily. CDR1 is SGHRS, CDR2 YFSETQ, per germline. The CDR3 is 13 residues long. The V and J ends lost 4 bases and 3 bases respectively, with 11 bases between them. Extraction and reverse transcription of RNA yielded cDNA as the sequencing template. The method was immunoSEQ multiplex PCR; TCRdb's version includes in-frame clones alone and lacks a portion of them. The data contain about 110,000 clones, approximately 54% of them seen just once; the ten biggest clones take up 9% to 15%.

This material consisted of CD8+ T cells sorted from blood, taken at week 24, from a patient treated with tofacitinib. The TCR was taken from a human donor with alopecia areata. V gene TRBV5-1 combines with J gene TRBJ2-7; tentative D call: TRBD2 (5 bases). The CDR3, as DNA: TGCGCCAGCAGCATAATAACTAGCTACGAGCAGTACTTC. Its protein product is CASSIITSYEQYF.